This TCR beta chain was sequenced for a study of T cell changes during pregnancy in multiple sclerosis. Clones were sequenced by immunoSEQ multiplex PCR, and TCRdb holds only the in-frame ones, with some missing. Here the sample spans 32,000 or so clones, approximately 90% being singletons. Per the germline V gene, CDR1 is SEHNR and CDR2 is FQNEAQ (reference sequence). The V and J ends lost 1 base and 6 bases, in that order; junction bases with no gene match: 10. The CDR3 totals 18 residues. The chain recombines TRBV7-9 with TRBJ1-5, with TRBD1 matching over 12 bases. This specimen was CD4+ T cells from peripheral blood mononuclear cells, taken in the third trimester of pregnancy. This receptor was obtained from a female donor in good health, enrolled as a control in a pregnancy study. In nucleotides, the CDR3 is TGTGCCAGCAGCTTAGGCGTGGTAGGGACAGGGGGCGTTCAGCCCCAGCATTTT. Its translation: CASSLGVVGTGGVQPQHF.